These 29 T cell receptor beta chains share one sample of origin, sequenced in a study of T cell responses to AZD1222 COVID-19 vaccine. Clones were read by immunoSEQ multiplex PCR, and TCRdb kept only the in-frame ones, dropping some. The sample contains 65,000 to 90,000 clones, roughly nine tenths of which appear only once. The sample was peripheral blood, taken 28 days after the second AZD1222 dose. The receptors were gathered from an adult who received the AZD1222 COVID-19 vaccine.

This chain uses TRBV11-2 with TRBJ2-5; D call uncertain. Germline CDR1 is SGHAT and CDR2 is FQNNGV. This CDR3 spans 16 amino acids. V shed 2 bases and J shed 3 bases, with 16 bases lying between them. CDR3 region: CASSLFPQSTEETQYF. In DNA form, the CDR3 reads TGTGCCAGCAGCTTATTTCCTCAGTCGACGGAAGAGACCCAGTACTTC.

V usage is TRBV7-8 and J usage is TRBJ1-5; D is undetermined. Germline V gene lookup returns CDR1 SGHVS and CDR2 FQNEAQ. V was pared by 5 bases and J by 7 bases, with 9 bases between. The CDR3 spans 12 residues. CDR3 amino acids: CASSPLDQPQHF. The CDR3 bases are TGTGCCAGCAGCCCCCTCGACCAGCCCCAGCATTTT.

This clone showed up just a few times. This chain uses TRBV5-5 with TRBJ1-5; D might be TRBD1 (6 bases). Trimming stripped 4 bases from V and 0 bases from J, with 11 bases between. Germline V gene lookup returns CDR1 SGHKS and CDR2 YYEKEE (reference sequence). CDR3 size: 15 residues. Here the CDR3 reads CASSPGTNSNQPQHF. In DNA, the CDR3 is TGTGCCAGCAGCCCCGGGACAAATAGCAATCAGCCCCAGCATTTT. The whole variable domain, remainder taken from reference TRBV5-5 and TRBJ1-5, is DAGVTQSPTHLIKTRGQQVTLRCSPISGHKSVSWYQQVLGQGPQFIFQYYEKEERGRGNFPDRFSARQFPNYSSELNVNALLLGDSALYLCASSPGTNSNQPQHFGDGTRLSIL.

This chain connects TRBV18 to TRBJ2-7; 14 nucleotides agree with TRBD2. Germline V gene lookup returns CDR1 KGHSH and CDR2 LQKENI. The CDR3 has 14 residues. Trimming removed 6 bases from V and 3 bases from J; junction bases left unmatched: 1. The CDR3 DNA follows: TGTGCCAGCTCCGGACTAGCGGGAGGCTACGAGCAGTACTTC. It codes for CASSGLAGGYEQYF.

The chain recombines TRBV29-1 with TRBJ2-5; 7 bases match TRBD1. J lost 5 bases, V lost 3 bases, and 6 bases had no gene match. The CDR3 is 13 residues long. Germline V gene data show CDR1 as SQVTM and CDR2 as ANQGSEA. CDR3 sequence reads: CSVDRGMGETQYF. Here the CDR3 DNA reads TGCAGCGTTGACAGGGGGATGGGGGAGACCCAGTACTTC. Filled out from reference TRBV29-1 and TRBJ2-5, the complete variable domain reads SAVISQKPSRDICQRGTSLTIQCQVDSQVTMMFWYRQQPGQSLTLIATANQGSEATYESGFVIDKFPISRPNLTFSTLTVSNMSPEDSSIYLCSVDRGMGETQYFGPGTRLLVL.

This sequence joins TRBV25-1 and TRBJ1-4, with D possibly matching TRBD1 (6 bases). Trimming took off 1 base at V and 0 bases at J, with 12 bases between the two ends. The CDR3 has 17 residues. Germline V gene lookup returns CDR1 MGHDK and CDR2 SYGVNS. For the CDR3, the DNA is TGTGCCAGCAGTGAATGGGGACAAGCTGCAACTAATGAAAAACTGTTTTTT. Protein sequence: CASSEWGQAATNEKLFF. Variable domain in full (rest from reference TRBV25-1 and TRBJ1-4): EADIYQTPRYLVIGTGKKITLECSQTMGHDKMYWYQQDPGMELHLIHYSYGVNSTEKGDLSSESTVSRIRTEHFPLTLESARPSHTSQYLCASSEWGQAATNEKLFFGSGTQLSVL.

The chain employs TRBV5-1 and TRBJ2-3, with a tentative D call TRBD2 (6 bases). V was clipped by 0 bases and J by 6 bases, with 14 bases between them. CDR1 and CDR2 (germline): SGHRS, YFSETQ. This CDR3 is 15 amino acids long. CDR3 sequence reads: CASSLAGRVGDTQYF. CDR3 nucleotides: TGCGCCAGCAGCTTGGCCGGGAGAGTGGGGGATACGCAGTATTTT.

This chain connects TRBV19 to TRBJ2-3, with TRBD2 matching over 8 bases. CDR3 length: 15 residues. CDR1 is LNHDA and CDR2 is SQIVND in the germline V gene (reference sequence). V shed 3 bases and J 0 bases; nucleotides not matched to a gene: 2. The CDR3: CASSIASGSTDTQYF. CDR3 sequence (DNA): TGTGCCAGTAGTATCGCTAGCGGGAGCACAGATACGCAGTATTTT.

CDR3 protein: CASSLVPVMNTEAFF. The CDR3 DNA sequence: TGTGCCAGCAGCCTCGTACCGGTCATGAACACTGAAGCTTTCTTT. The chain links TRBV14 to TRBJ1-1; D ambiguous. Germline V gene data show CDR1 as SGHDN and CDR2 as FVKESK. Trimming took 4 bases from V and 0 from J, leaving 12 bases between them. The CDR3 loop spans 15 amino acids. Using reference TRBV14 and TRBJ1-1 for the parts outside the CDR3, the full variable domain is EAGVTQFPSHSVIEKGQTVTLRCDPISGHDNLYWYRRVMGKEIKFLLHFVKESKQDESGMPNNRFLAERTGGTYSTLKVQPAELEDSGVYFCASSLVPVMNTEAFFGQGTRLTVV.

The chain is built from TRBV24-1 and TRBJ2-5; D is ambiguous. V was clipped by 9 bases and J by 0 bases, with 16 bases between them. CDR1 and CDR2 from the germline V gene are KGHDR and SFDVKD. The length of the CDR3 is 15 residues. In DNA, the CDR3 is TGTGCCACCTTTGGGTGTCCGATGTACCAAGAGACCCAGTACTTC. Its translation is CATFGCPMYQETQYF.

The chain carries TRBV29-1 and TRBJ1-1; no clear D. With 5 bases removed from V and 0 bases from J, the gap between germline ends came to 7 bases. CDR1 and CDR2 (germline): SQVTM, ANQGSEA. The CDR3 runs to 12 residues. The CDR3 DNA is TGCAGCGTTAAGACCGTGAACACTGAAGCTTTCTTT. It codes for CSVKTVNTEAFF. The whole variable domain, remainder taken from reference TRBV29-1 and TRBJ1-1, is SAVISQKPSRDICQRGTSLTIQCQVDSQVTMMFWYRQQPGQSLTLIATANQGSEATYESGFVIDKFPISRPNLTFSTLTVSNMSPEDSSIYLCSVKTVNTEAFFGQGTRLTVV.

The chain joins TRBV18 to TRBJ1-1; TRBD1 is a possible D gene (6 bases). Germline V gives CDR1 KGHSH, CDR2 LQKENI. This CDR3 has 15 residues. Trimming took off 4 bases at V and 3 bases at J, with 15 bases between the two ends. CDR3 in DNA: TGTGCCAGCTCACTTCGGACAGAAAAGCACACTGAAGCTTTCTTT. Its translation is CASSLRTEKHTEAFF.

The chain recombines TRBV12-3 or TRBV12-4 with TRBJ2-1, with D perhaps being TRBD1 or TRBD2 (5 bases each). With 6 bases removed from V and 15 bases from J, the gap between germline ends came to 21 bases. This CDR3 has 13 residues. The CDR3 protein is CASSRGPEQRAFF. The CDR3 coding sequence is TGTGCCAGCAGCCGGGGACCCGAGCAAAGGGCGTTCTTC.

The chain couples TRBV6-5 to TRBJ1-2; TRBD1 is a possible D gene (6 bases). Germline CDR1 is MNHEY and CDR2 is SVGAGI. The CDR3 spans 16 residues. V lost 0 bases to trimming and J lost 5 bases, with 16 bases between them. The CDR3, as DNA: TGTGCCAGCAGTTACTCGGCCCGCGGCAGGGGATATGGCTACACCTTC. This gives the protein CASSYSARGRGYGYTF.

The chain recombines TRBV6-5 with TRBJ2-5; tentatively, D is TRBD1 or TRBD2 (5 bases each). Per germline, CDR1 MNHEY and CDR2 SVGAGI. Between the trimmed V and J ends, which lost 0 bases and 7 bases, there was a span of 15 bases. The CDR3 has 15 amino acids. The CDR3 DNA sequence: TGTGCCAGCAGTTACTCGGTCTCCGGGGCAAGGACCCAGTACTTC. Translating gives CASSYSVSGARTQYF.

This clone came up a few times. This sequence joins TRBV19 and TRBJ2-3; D remains ambiguous. Germline V gene data show CDR1 as LNHDA and CDR2 as SQIVND (reference sequence). This CDR3 is 13 amino acids long. CDR3 nucleotide sequence: TGTGGGAGTAGTCAGAGAAGCACAGATACGCAGTATTTT. This encodes CGSSQRSTDTQYF. Looking up the rest from reference TRBV19 and TRBJ2-3 gives the full variable domain: DGGITQSPKYLFRKEGQNVTLSCEQNLNHDAMYWYRQDPGQGLRLIYYSQIVNDFQKGDIAEGYSVSREKKESFPLTVTSAQKNPTAFYLCGSSQRSTDTQYFGPGTRLTVL.

The chain links TRBV4-2 to TRBJ2-1, with TRBD2 matching over 8 bases. The V gene's germline CDR1 is LGHNA and CDR2 YNFKEQ. J lost 7 bases, V lost 0 bases, and 8 bases had no gene match. This CDR3 has 16 amino acids. CDR3 DNA: TGTGCCAGCAGCCAAGACCCAGCGGGAGAGAAGAATGAGCAGTTCTTC. Translation: CASSQDPAGEKNEQFF.

The chain joins TRBV7-2 to TRBJ2-5; D may correspond to TRBD1 or TRBD2 (5 bases each). CDR1 is SGHTA, CDR2 FQGNSA, per germline. Trimming took 5 bases from V and 5 from J, leaving 12 bases between them. This CDR3 comprises 13 residues. CDR3 sequence: CASSRDPGETQYF. In DNA, the CDR3 is TGTGCCAGCAGCCGGGACCCGGGGGAGACCCAGTACTTC.

This chain connects TRBV16 to TRBJ1-6; the D gene is possibly TRBD1 (5 bases). V was cut by 2 bases and J by 1 base, with 6 bases left in between. This CDR3 spans 15 amino acids. Germline CDR1 is KGHSY and CDR2 is FQNENV. The CDR3 here is CASSQGGSYNSPLHF. CDR3 in DNA: TGTGCCAGCAGCCAAGGGGGATCCTATAATTCACCCCTCCACTTT.

The V call is TRBV3-1 (or the pseudogene TRBV3-2), the J call TRBJ1-2, with unresolved D. Per the germline V gene, CDR1 is LGHDT and CDR2 is YNNKEL (reference sequence). Trimming took off 4 bases at V and 6 bases at J, with 15 bases between the two ends. CDR3 length: 14 residues. The CDR3 nucleotides read TGTGCCAGCAGCCTAGGCGTTCGAATAGATGGCTACACCTTC. This translates into CASSLGVRIDGYTF.

The rearrangement uses TRBV19 and TRBJ1-2; the D is unclear. Germline V gene sequence: CDR1 LNHDA, CDR2 SQIVND (reference sequence). Trimming pared 5 bases from V and 4 bases from J, leaving 8 bases between. The CDR3 covers 12 residues. The CDR3 region is CASSFRTYGYTF. CDR3 nucleotide sequence: TGTGCCAGTAGTTTTCGGACCTATGGCTACACCTTC.

The chain couples TRBV7-2 to TRBJ2-7; D is uncertain. Germline lookup yields CDR1 SGHTA and CDR2 FQGNSA. Trimming stripped 2 bases from V and 6 bases from J, with 5 bases between. The CDR3 has 11 amino acids. The DNA for the CDR3 is TGTGCCAGCAGCTTATGGGTCGAGCAGTACTTC. It is translated as CASSLWVEQYF.

The chain employs TRBV2 and TRBJ1-6; D is ambiguous. This CDR3 has 14 amino acids. V shed 1 base and J shed 10 bases, with 11 bases lying between them. Germline values: CDR1 SNHLY, CDR2 FYNNEI. The chain's CDR3 is CASSEERLGSPLHF. In DNA, the CDR3 is TGTGCCAGCAGTGAAGAGAGGCTGGGGTCACCCCTCCACTTT. Drawing the rest from reference TRBV2 and TRBJ1-6, the complete variable domain is EPEVTQTPSHQVTQMGQEVILRCVPISNHLYFYWYRQILGQKVEFLVSFYNNEISEKSEIFDDQFSVERPDGSNFTLKIRSTKLEDSAMYFCASSEERLGSPLHFGNGTRLTVT.

This rearrangement joins TRBV2 to TRBJ2-3; TRBD1 agrees at 8 bases. V shed 6 bases and J 2 bases; nucleotides not matched to a gene: 7. Germline values: CDR1 SNHLY, CDR2 FYNNEI. The CDR3 consists of 15 residues. The CDR3 nucleotides are TGTGCCAGCAGGAGGACAGGGTGGGACACAGATACGCAGTATTTT. The encoded protein is CASRRTGWDTDTQYF. Full variable domain (outside the CDR3, taken from reference TRBV2 and TRBJ2-3): EPEVTQTPSHQVTQMGQEVILRCVPISNHLYFYWYRQILGQKVEFLVSFYNNEISEKSEIFDDQFSVERPDGSNFTLKIRSTKLEDSAMYFCASRRTGWDTDTQYFGPGTRLTVL.

The chain combines TRBV6-1 with TRBJ1-2; D not certain. Trimming pared 0 bases from V and 7 bases from J, leaving 15 bases between. The CDR3 is 15 amino acids. Germline V gives CDR1 MNHNS, CDR2 SASEGT. The CDR3 here is CASSEAGYPDGGYTF. The CDR3 nucleotides read TGTGCCAGCAGTGAAGCTGGATACCCGGATGGTGGCTACACCTTC.

This sequence joins TRBV7-2 and TRBJ2-7; D gene ambiguous. CDR3 length equals 14 residues. CDR1 and CDR2 from the germline V gene are SGHTA and FQGNSA. V was cut by 0 bases and J by 0 bases, with 6 bases left in between. The DNA for the CDR3 is TGTGCCAGCAGCTTAGCGGTAAACTCCTACGAGCAGTACTTC. Translated, it gives CASSLAVNSYEQYF.

This chain joins TRBV4-3 and TRBJ2-2, with 8 bases aligning to TRBD2. The ends lost 0 bases at V and 7 bases at J; junction bases unmatched: 7. The CDR3 is 16 residues long. CDR1 is LGHNA, CDR2 YSLEER, per germline. The CDR3 DNA reads TGCGCCAGCAGCCAAGATCGGAATGCGGGGGGCGGGGAGCTGTTTTTT. Translated: CASSQDRNAGGGELFF.

This clone turned up a few times. This chain joins TRBV7-6 and TRBJ2-7, with D hard to call. Looked up from germline, CDR1 is SGHVS and CDR2 is FNYEAQ. CDR3 length equals 14 residues. The V end was cut by 5 bases, the J end by 3 bases, with 14 bases between. CDR3 sequence: CASSPGNVNYEQYF. The CDR3 bases are TGTGCCAGCAGCCCCGGCAACGTAAACTACGAGCAGTACTTC.

J is TRBJ1-2 and V is TRBV6-5; no definite D call. V gave up 0 bases and J gave up 10 bases, with 15 bases separating them. In germline, CDR1 is MNHEY, CDR2 SVGAGI. There are 14 residues in the CDR3. As DNA, the CDR3 is TGTGCCAGCAGTTACTCGAGTCAGCCGATTAACTACACCTTC. Its translation is CASSYSSQPINYTF.